The 24 T cell receptor beta chains presented below share a single source sample, sequenced in a study of blood T cell repertoires in COVID-19. Assay used: immunoSEQ multiplex PCR; TCRdb lists only in-frame clones, some missing. This sample has 400,000 to 550,000 clones; 87% occur once, and the top ten carry almost 2%. Sequences were obtained from PBMCs or T cells enriched from blood (not recorded which). The receptor set was obtained from a woman under 30 with acute COVID-19.

The V and J genes are TRBV28 and TRBJ2-7, with D possibly being TRBD1 (5 bases). Trimming stripped 4 bases from V and 4 bases from J, with 11 bases between. This CDR3 is built from 13 residues. The germline gives CDR1 MDHEN, CDR2 SYDVKM. This chain's CDR3 is CASSSADRYEQYF. The CDR3 DNA is TGTGCCAGCAGTTCTGCCGACAGATACGAGCAGTACTTC.

The chain uses TRBV7-2 and TRBJ2-7; 8 positions agree with TRBD1. The CDR3 loop spans 15 amino acids. Germline loops: CDR1 SGHTA, CDR2 FQGNSA. J lost 6 bases, V lost 5 bases, and 12 bases had no gene match. Written as DNA, the CDR3 is TGTGCCAGCAGCCCGGTCGGGCAGGGGGCGGGCGAGCAGTACTTC. The encoded protein is CASSPVGQGAGEQYF.

The chain links TRBV5-1 to TRBJ2-2, with 14 bases identical to TRBD2. Germline-derived CDR1 and CDR2 are SGHRS and YFSETQ. After removal of 4 bases from V and 6 bases from J, the junction contained 8 bases not matched to a gene. The CDR3 has 17 residues. This CDR3 is CASSDGLAGGPAGELFF. CDR3 DNA sequence: TGCGCCAGCAGCGATGGACTAGCGGGAGGACCTGCCGGGGAGCTGTTTTTT.

This chain links TRBV9 with TRBJ2-7; the D gene is possibly TRBD2 (6 bases). Trimming stripped 4 bases from V and 4 bases from J, with 15 bases between. The germline V gene encodes CDR1 SGDLS and CDR2 YYNGEE. The CDR3 is 14 amino acids. CDR3 loop: CASSPGKREYEQYF. In DNA form, the CDR3 reads TGTGCCAGCAGCCCCGGAAAACGGGAGTACGAGCAGTACTTC. Variable domain in full (rest from reference TRBV9 and TRBJ2-7): DSGVTQTPKHLITATGQRVTLRCSPRSGDLSVYWYQQSLDQGLQFLIQYYNGEERAKGNILERFSAQQFPDLHSELNLSSLELGDSALYFCASSPGKREYEQYFGPGTRLTVT.

V and J are TRBV28 and TRBJ2-3; 12 bases agree with TRBD2. J lost 3 bases, V lost 5 bases, and 3 bases had no gene match. The CDR3 has 15 amino acids. Germline values: CDR1 MDHEN, CDR2 SYDVKM. The CDR3 loop is CASSRTSGITDTQYF. The DNA of the CDR3 is TGTGCCAGCAGTCGGACTAGCGGGATAACAGATACGCAGTATTTT.

The gene calls are TRBV27 and TRBJ2-7, with D maybe TRBD2 (6 bases). Germline V gene lookup returns CDR1 MNHEY and CDR2 SMNVEV (reference sequence). Trimming left V 0 bases short and J 2 bases short, with 11 bases between. The CDR3 has 15 amino acids. CDR3 DNA: TGTGCCAGCAGTTTATCGTCTAGCGTCGCCTACGAGCAGTACTTC. Translated, it gives CASSLSSSVAYEQYF.

The rearrangement joins TRBV29-1 to TRBJ1-1; D is ambiguous. The CDR3 has 14 residues. Germline assignment: CDR1 SQVTM and CDR2 ANQGSEA. The ends were cut back, 8 bases at V and 3 bases at J, with 19 bases in the middle. CDR3 in DNA: TGCAGCTTAAAAGTGGGCAGCCACGACACTGAAGCTTTCTTT. It encodes CSLKVGSHDTEAFF.

This chain connects TRBV5-1 to TRBJ2-2, with 7 bases aligning to TRBD1. The CDR3 has 15 residues. V dropped 4 bases and J dropped 7; count of bases not matched to a gene: 10. Germline assignment: CDR1 SGHRS and CDR2 YFSETQ. The CDR3 region is CASSIRQGIGGELFF. The CDR3 region has the DNA TGCGCCAGCAGCATCCGACAGGGTATAGGCGGGGAGCTGTTTTTT. Looking up the rest from reference TRBV5-1 and TRBJ2-2 gives the full variable domain: KAGVTQTPRYLIKTRGQQVTLSCSPISGHRSVSWYQQTPGQGLQFLFEYFSETQRNKGNFPGRFSGRQFSNSRSEMNVSTLELGDSALYLCASSIRQGIGGELFFGEGSRLTVL.

CDR3 DNA: TGTGCCAGCAGCTTGGTCGGAGGGTCAGATACGCAGTATTTT. Translating gives CASSLVGGSDTQYF. This chain uses TRBV5-4 with TRBJ2-3; D possibly corresponds to TRBD2 (6 bases). V was cut by 0 bases and J by 4 bases, with 9 bases left in between. Germline CDR1 and CDR2: SGHNT and YYREEE (reference sequence). This CDR3 spans 14 amino acids.

The gene calls are TRBV2 and TRBJ1-4; 7 nucleotides align to TRBD1. J gave up 4 bases and V 4 bases, and 6 bases lay outside the gene matches. Germline V gene data show CDR1 as SNHLY and CDR2 as FYNNEI. This CDR3 is built from 15 residues. The CDR3: CASSALGQSNEKLFF. The CDR3 nucleotides are TGTGCCAGCAGTGCTCTGGGACAGAGTAATGAAAAACTGTTTTTT.

This sequence joins TRBV10-1 and TRBJ1-4; D might be TRBD1 (6 bases). The V gene lost 6 bases and the J gene lost 4 bases, with 12 bases spanning the gap. CDR1 WNHNN and CDR2 SYGVQD come from the germline V gene (reference sequence). This CDR3 contains 14 residues. CDR3 sequence reads: CASSDRKGNEKLFF. The CDR3 coding sequence is TGCGCCAGCAGCGACAGGAAGGGTAATGAAAAACTGTTTTTT.

The rearrangement links TRBV11-3 to TRBJ1-1, with 9 bases matching TRBD1. J was trimmed by 4 bases and V by 5 bases; bases with no gene match: 11. The CDR3 loop spans 16 amino acids. Looked up from germline, CDR1 is SGHNT and CDR2 is YENEEA. Written as DNA, the CDR3 is TGTGCCAGCAGCCCCGGGACAGGGATTTTAGCCACTGAAGCTTTCTTT. This translates into CASSPGTGILATEAFF.

This clone was picked up many times. The chain uses TRBV18 and TRBJ2-2; TRBD1 agrees at 8 bases. V was clipped by 3 bases and J by 5 bases; unmatched bases: 14. This CDR3 has 18 residues. Germline CDR1 and CDR2: KGHSH and LQKENI. The CDR3 DNA reads as TGTGCCAGCTCACCGGGACAGGACCCTTTGATGAGTACCGGGGAGCTGTTTTTT. Translating gives CASSPGQDPLMSTGELFF.

The V call is TRBV20-1, the J call TRBJ2-2, with 7 bases fitting TRBD2. Germline V gives CDR1 DFQATT, CDR2 SNEGSKA (reference sequence). The V gene end was trimmed by 3 bases and the J gene end by 5 bases; junction bases not matched to a gene: 9. The CDR3 runs 15 residues. The DNA for the CDR3 is TGCAGTGCTAGTCAGGCGGGGGTATATACCGGGGAGCTGTTTTTT. This encodes CSASQAGVYTGELFF.

The rearrangement uses TRBV10-3 and TRBJ2-5; possible D gene TRBD1, 6 bases. The CDR3 is 14 residues long. V dropped 2 bases and J dropped 7 bases, with 14 bases sitting between them. The germline CDR1 and CDR2 sequences are ENHRY and SYGVKD. The CDR3 nucleotides read TGTGCCATCAGTGAGGAGGGACATCGGGGGACCCAGTACTTC. Protein product: CAISEEGHRGTQYF.

This chain joins TRBV7-2 and TRBJ1-6; TRBD1 agrees at 8 bases. Germline CDR1 SGHTA, CDR2 FQGNSA. V shed 6 bases, J shed 8 bases, and the junction held 6 bases outside the gene matches. The CDR3 covers 14 residues. As DNA, the CDR3 is TGTGCCAGCAGACCCGGACAGGGTTATTCACCCCTCCACTTT. It translates to CASRPGQGYSPLHF. Complete variable domain (other parts from reference TRBV7-2 and TRBJ1-6): GAGVSQSPSNKVTEKGKDVELRCDPISGHTALYWYRQSLGQGLEFLIYFQGNSAPDKSGLPSDRFSAERTGGSVSTLTIQRTQQEDSAVYLCASRPGQGYSPLHFGNGTRLTVT.

The chain has TRBV6-2 or TRBV6-3 and TRBJ2-3; tentative D call: TRBD1 (6 bases). The CDR3 spans 13 residues. Trimming cost V 4 bases and J 5 bases, with 10 bases left between them. Germline V gene lookup returns CDR1 MNHEY and CDR2 SVGEGT. For the CDR3, the DNA is TGTGCCAGCAGTTGGGGGCTGGGAGATACGCAGTATTTT. Translating gives CASSWGLGDTQYF.

This clone has only a few counts. The chain has TRBV10-2 and TRBJ1-1, with 8 bases that match TRBD1. CDR1 and CDR2 (germline): WSHSY, SAAADI. This CDR3 contains 15 residues. V lost 6 bases and J lost 2; bases outside the gene matches: 8. The CDR3 sequence is CASRRGQAINTEAFF. CDR3 DNA: TGCGCCAGCAGAAGGGGACAGGCGATAAACACTGAAGCTTTCTTT.

This rearrangement joins TRBV24-1 to TRBJ2-1; TRBD2 matches 7 bases. Germline assignment: CDR1 KGHDR and CDR2 SFDVKD. This CDR3 region has 15 residues. Trimming cost V 4 bases and J 2 bases; bases outside gene matches: 4. Here the CDR3 DNA reads TGTGCCACCAGTGAGCCCGGACTAGCCTACAATGAGCAGTTCTTC. Residues: CATSEPGLAYNEQFF.

The genes are TRBV7-2 and TRBJ1-3; D unresolved. Germline CDR1 is SGHTA and CDR2 is FQGNSA. The germline V and J ends were trimmed by 2 bases and 2 bases, with 22 bases remaining between them. The length of the CDR3 is 19 residues. CDR3: CASSLSAGLRLNAGNTIYF. Written as DNA, the CDR3 is TGTGCCAGCAGCTTATCCGCAGGTTTAAGGTTGAACGCTGGAAACACCATATATTTT. The full variable domain, completed using reference TRBV7-2 and TRBJ1-3, is GAGVSQSPSNKVTEKGKDVELRCDPISGHTALYWYRQSLGQGLEFLIYFQGNSAPDKSGLPSDRFSAERTGGSVSTLTIQRTQQEDSAVYLCASSLSAGLRLNAGNTIYFGEGSWLTVV.

This rearrangement joins TRBV4-2 to TRBJ1-3, with D tentatively TRBD1 (5 bases). Germline assignment: CDR1 LGHNA and CDR2 YNFKEQ. This CDR3 is built from 16 residues. V lost 1 base, J lost 2 bases, and 12 bases lay in between. The CDR3 is CASSQAQTATGNTIYF. The CDR3 region has the DNA TGTGCCAGCAGCCAAGCCCAGACAGCGACTGGAAACACCATATATTTT.

The chain carries TRBV28 and TRBJ1-1, with a possible D match to TRBD1 (6 bases). The CDR3 length is 13 residues. Trimming shortened V by 5 bases and J by 3 bases, and 10 bases separated the two germline ends. Germline assignment: CDR1 MDHEN and CDR2 SYDVKM. For the CDR3, the DNA is TGTGCCAGCAGTAAACAGGGTTACACTGAAGCTTTCTTT. Protein product: CASSKQGYTEAFF.

This chain links TRBV5-1 with TRBJ1-2; D gene uncertain. The CDR3 sequence is 13 residues long. Germline CDR1 reads SGHRS; CDR2 reads YFSETQ. The V end lost 1 base, the J end lost 4 bases, and 8 bases lay between the germline ends. CDR3 amino acids: CASSLTDRYGYTF. Written as DNA, the CDR3 is TGCGCCAGCAGCTTGACAGATCGCTATGGCTACACCTTC.

The chain uses TRBV7-6 and TRBJ1-1, with D perhaps matching TRBD1 (5 bases). CDR1 SGHVS and CDR2 FNYEAQ come from the germline V gene. V was trimmed by 2 bases and J by 6 bases, leaving 10 bases between them. This CDR3 is 13 amino acids long. The DNA for the CDR3 is TGTGCCAGCAGCTTATTCTCGGGGGCTGAAGCTTTCTTT. This codes for CASSLFSGAEAFF. The full variable domain, in which reference TRBV7-6 and TRBJ1-1 provide the parts outside the CDR3, is GAGVSQSPRYKVTKRGQDVALRCDPISGHVSLYWYRQALGQGPEFLTYFNYEAQQDKSGLPNDRFSAERPEGSISTLTIQRTEQRDSAMYRCASSLFSGAEAFFGQGTRLTVV.